Sequencing of this T cell receptor (beta chain) was carried out in a study of T-cell reconstitution after alpha-beta-depleted transplantation in children. Study results and limitations: Among T cells one year after transplant, newly produced cells accounted for most counts and diversity.

The sample holds a few counts of this clonotype. Its target is unknown. Unique molecular identifiers were built into the TCRbeta library. TCRdb passed the PCR reads through MiXCR, listing each CDR3 protein once. The sample has approximately 650,000 distinct CDR3 sequences; about 12% are singletons. Sequencing was performed on PBMCs, taken before TCRalphabeta/CD19-depleted stem cell transplant. The sequence came from a girl aged 2-15 years with congenital amegakaryocytic thrombocytopenia, due to receive a stem cell transplant.

DNA of the CDR3: TGCAGTGCTAGAAAAGGAGCCCGGGGCGGGTGGTTGAGCAATCAGCCCCAGCATTTT. This sequence encodes CSARKGARGGWLSNQPQHF. The chain couples TRBV20-1 to TRBJ1-5; D perhaps matches TRBD1 (5 bases). The CDR3 loop spans 19 amino acids. V shed 2 bases and J shed 1 base, with 24 bases lying between them. Germline loops: CDR1 DFQATT, CDR2 SNEGSKA (reference sequence).